The 5 T cell receptor beta chains given below trace back to one sample, sequenced in a study of blood T cell repertoires in COVID-19. Clones were sequenced by immunoSEQ multiplex PCR, and TCRdb holds only the in-frame ones, with some missing. The repertoire holds approximately 160,000 clones, with roughly four fifths as singletons. The sequencing sample was made of peripheral blood. All receptors derive from a man in his sixties or seventies who had recovered from COVID-19.

This clone was observed once. This sequence joins TRBV7-9 and TRBJ1-1, with TRBD1 as a possible D gene (5 bases). V was cut by 1 base and J by 4 bases, with 13 bases left in between. The CDR3 runs to 15 residues. Germline V CDR1 and CDR2: SEHNR, FQNEAQ (reference sequence). The CDR3 protein is CASSLEGLGATEAFF. CDR3 coding DNA: TGTGCCAGCAGCTTAGAAGGACTAGGGGCCACTGAAGCTTTCTTT.

This chain joins TRBV5-4 and TRBJ2-1; D might be TRBD2 (6 bases). Germline V gives CDR1 SGHNT, CDR2 YYREEE (reference sequence). Trimming left V 1 base short and J 4 bases short, with 12 bases between. This CDR3 comprises 15 residues. The CDR3 here is CASSLYSGVYNEQFF. The CDR3, as DNA: TGTGCCAGCAGCTTGTATAGCGGAGTATACAATGAGCAGTTCTTC.

The chain employs TRBV2 and TRBJ2-7; D may be TRBD2 (5 bases). CDR1 SNHLY and CDR2 FYNNEI come from the germline V gene. CDR3 size: 14 residues. V lost 2 bases and J lost 1, with 9 bases in between. The CDR3 coding sequence is TGTGCCAGCAGTGAACGGGAACCTTCCTACGAGCAGTACTTC. Its translation: CASSEREPSYEQYF. The full variable domain, completed using reference TRBV2 and TRBJ2-7, is EPEVTQTPSHQVTQMGQEVILRCVPISNHLYFYWYRQILGQKVEFLVSFYNNEISEKSEIFDDQFSVERPDGSNFTLKIRSTKLEDSAMYFCASSEREPSYEQYFGPGTRLTVT.

The rearrangement joins TRBV7-9 to TRBJ2-1; 8 bases agree with TRBD1. The length of the CDR3 is 17 residues. The germline gives CDR1 SEHNR, CDR2 FQNEAQ (reference sequence). Germline trimming cut 8 bases from V and 7 bases from J; bases unmatched to any gene: 19. The CDR3 region is CASVGSRGLVSVNEQFF. The CDR3 coding sequence is TGTGCCAGCGTGGGGAGCAGGGGGCTCGTTTCGGTGAATGAGCAGTTCTTC.

This chain links TRBV7-9 with TRBJ1-6; D perhaps matches TRBD1 (6 bases). The CDR3 contains 14 residues. V was clipped by 4 bases and J by 9 bases, with 13 bases between them. From germline, CDR1 is SEHNR and CDR2 FQNEAQ (reference sequence). CDR3 amino acids: CASSSGQQGSPLHF. CDR3 nucleotides: TGTGCCAGCAGCTCAGGACAGCAGGGTTCACCCCTCCACTTT.